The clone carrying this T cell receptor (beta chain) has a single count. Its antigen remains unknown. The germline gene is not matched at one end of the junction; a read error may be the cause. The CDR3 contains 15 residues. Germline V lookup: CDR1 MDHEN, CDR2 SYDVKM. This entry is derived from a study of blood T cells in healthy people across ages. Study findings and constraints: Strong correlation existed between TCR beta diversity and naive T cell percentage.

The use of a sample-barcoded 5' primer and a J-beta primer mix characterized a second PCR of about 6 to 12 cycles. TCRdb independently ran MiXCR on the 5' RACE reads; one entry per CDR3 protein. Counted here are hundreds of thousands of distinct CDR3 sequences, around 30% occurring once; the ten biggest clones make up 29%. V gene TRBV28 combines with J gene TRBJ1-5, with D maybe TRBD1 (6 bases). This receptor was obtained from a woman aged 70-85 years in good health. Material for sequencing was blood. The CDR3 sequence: CATSGGGGNNQPKHF. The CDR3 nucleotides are TGTGCCACTTCTGGGGGCGGCGGGAACAATCAGCCCAAGCATTTT.